This paragraph covers one T cell receptor beta chain sequence. Its cognate antigen is unknown. The assay was immunoSEQ multiplex PCR, and TCRdb's table has in-frame clones only and misses some. The table lists roughly 300,000 clones, 80% to 90% of them singletons. This entry is derived from a study of cytomegalovirus exposure and HLA in healthy donors. Study-wide findings and caveats: Reports credit the classifier with highly specific, highly sensitive diagnosis of cytomegalovirus status. The tendency of first-cohort TCR clusters to co-occur in the 110 or so validation repertoires emerged from a later analysis. Many donors shared some public TCRs, even though most TCR sequences were rare. 164 TCR beta chains were listed as cytomegalovirus-associated.

Germline values: CDR1 SGHTA, CDR2 FQGNSA. CDR3 length: 14 residues. The V and J ends lost 5 bases and 6 bases, in that order; junction bases with no gene match: 9. Material: PBMCs. This sequence was found in a woman under 30 in good health and CMV-seronegative. This sequence joins TRBV7-2 and TRBJ2-7; 8 bases are a match to TRBD2. The CDR3 DNA reads as TGTGCCAGCAGCGCCCCTGCGGGAGGAACCGAGCAGTACTTC. Amino acid sequence: CASSAPAGGTEQYF.